This T cell receptor beta chain was documented in a study of T cells after yellow fever vaccination. MiXCR, applied by TCRdb to the 5' RACE reads, yields one record per CDR3 protein. The data contain a few hundred thousand distinct CDR3 sequences, roughly 8.4% of them singletons. V lost 4 bases to trimming and J lost 1 base; unmatched junction nucleotides: 3. The CDR3 sequence is 14 residues long. From germline, CDR1 is SGHRS and CDR2 YFSETQ. Here the sequenced sample was PBMCs, taken 35 to 50 days after the first yellow fever vaccination. This clonotype was obtained from a man in his late teens or twenties who received the YFV17D yellow fever vaccine. The V gene is TRBV5-1, the J gene TRBJ2-3; TRBD1 agrees at 7 bases. The CDR3 coding sequence is TGCGCCAGCAGCCACGGACAGGGCACAGATACGCAGTATTTT. It is translated as CASSHGQGTDTQYF.